A single sample is the source of the 27 T cell receptor beta chains below, sequenced in a study of T-cell memory formation after mild COVID-19. TCRdb ran MiXCR on the 5' RACE reads and lists one entry per CDR3 protein. The repertoire holds just over 300,000 distinct CDR3 sequences, 15% to 20% seen once, with around a fifth in the top ten. The sample consisted of PBMCs or a T cell subset sorted from them (not recorded which). The receptors shown here come from a young man who had mild COVID-19 (a few samples of this study predate the infection). Cell type and time point are not known.

This rearrangement joins TRBV7-2 to TRBJ2-2; D is perhaps TRBD1 or TRBD2 (7 bases each). There are 16 residues in the CDR3. V was pared by 2 bases and J by 5 bases, with 15 bases between. CDR1 and CDR2 from the germline V gene are SGHTA and FQGNSA. CDR3 nucleotide sequence: TGTGCCAGCAGCTTAATAGACAGGGAGGGGACCGGGGAGCTGTTTTTT. This sequence encodes CASSLIDREGTGELFF.

This clonotype was counted ten times or more. The V gene is TRBV4-3, the J gene TRBJ2-7, with 8 bases identical to TRBD1. Per germline, CDR1 LGHNA and CDR2 YSLEER. CDR3 length: 14 residues. Trimming took 4 bases from V and 2 from J; bases not matched to a gene: 4. CDR3 residues: CASSLDRGPYEQYF. DNA for the CDR3: TGCGCCAGCAGCCTCGACAGGGGACCCTACGAGCAGTACTTC.

This clonotype was counted between two and nine times. V usage is TRBV20-1 and J usage is TRBJ2-5, with D possibly TRBD1 on 7 matching bases. The CDR3 runs to 14 residues. Germline lookup yields CDR1 DFQATT and CDR2 SNEGSKA (reference sequence). V lost 5 bases and J lost 1, with 14 bases in between. As DNA, the CDR3 is TGCAGTGCTCTCAGGGGGGAATTCCAAGAGACCCAGTACTTC. This sequence encodes CSALRGEFQETQYF.

The chain employs TRBV7-2 and TRBJ1-1; 9 bases are a match to TRBD1. The CDR3 spans 15 residues. Germline CDR1 and CDR2: SGHTA and FQGNSA. V was pared by 4 bases and J by 0 bases, with 3 bases of the junction left unmatched. CDR3 amino acids: CASSSGTGMNTEAFF. In nucleotides, the CDR3 is TGTGCCAGCAGCTCTGGGACAGGGATGAACACTGAAGCTTTCTTT.

This sequence joins TRBV7-3 and TRBJ1-6; D is perhaps TRBD1 (5 bases). V was cut by 2 bases and J by 10 bases, with 12 bases left in between. There are 14 residues in the CDR3. Germline V gene sequence: CDR1 SGHTA, CDR2 FQGTGA. CDR3 nucleotides: TGTGCCAGCAGCTTACAGGGCCTTCGATCACCCCTCCACTTT. It is translated as CASSLQGLRSPLHF. The full variable domain, completed using reference TRBV7-3 and TRBJ1-6, is GAGVSQTPSNKVTEKGKYVELRCDPISGHTALYWYRQSLGQGPEFLIYFQGTGAADDSGLPNDRFFAVRPEGSVSTLKIQRTERGDSAVYLCASSLQGLRSPLHFGNGTRLTVT.

The chain recombines TRBV7-2 with TRBJ1-4; D call uncertain. The length of the CDR3 is 15 residues. Trimming removed 4 bases from V and 0 bases from J, with 9 bases in between. Germline CDR1 and CDR2: SGHTA and FQGNSA. CDR3 sequence (DNA): TGTGCCAGCAGCTCCAGCCGGTCAACTAATGAAAAACTGTTTTTT. Translated, it gives CASSSSRSTNEKLFF.

In this sample, this clonotype turned up a few times. The chain uses TRBV18 and TRBJ2-1, with D tentatively TRBD1 or TRBD2 (5 bases each). The CDR3 totals 14 residues. V was shortened by 0 bases and J by 7 bases, with 10 bases between the two germline ends. Germline V CDR1 and CDR2: KGHSH, LQKENI. The CDR3 DNA is TGTGCCAGCTCACCACCGTCGGGGCAGAATGAGCAGTTCTTC. Translated: CASSPPSGQNEQFF. The complete variable domain, with remaining parts taken from reference TRBV18 and TRBJ2-1, reads NAGVMQNPRHLVRRRGQEARLRCSPMKGHSHVYWYRQLPEEGLKFMVYLQKENIIDESGMPKERFSAEFPKEGPSILRIQQVVRGDSAAYFCASSPPSGQNEQFFGPGTRLTVL.

This chain links TRBV7-9 with TRBJ1-6; TRBD1 might be the D (5 bases). The CDR3 spans 16 residues. V was trimmed by 5 bases and J by 10 bases, leaving 21 bases between them. CDR1 and CDR2 (germline): SEHNR, FQNEAQ (reference sequence). In nucleotides, the CDR3 is TGTGCCAGCAGCCAGAACCTCGGCGGCCGGGGCTCACCCCTCCACTTT. Its protein product is CASSQNLGGRGSPLHF.

The rearrangement uses TRBV4-1 and TRBJ2-3; D is unresolved. The V end was cut by 5 bases, the J end by 4 bases, with 13 bases between. Germline V gene lookup returns CDR1 MGHRA and CDR2 YSYEKL. The CDR3 is made up of 14 amino acids. CDR3 DNA: TGCGCCAGCAGCGGCATGAGAGGTGCAGATACGCAGTATTTT. It yields the protein CASSGMRGADTQYF.

This clonotype was found a few times. The V and J genes are TRBV5-5 and TRBJ2-6; D not resolved. V was cut by 4 bases and J by 0 bases, with 8 bases left in between. The CDR3 extends over 15 amino acids. The V gene's germline CDR1 is SGHKS and CDR2 YYEKEE (reference sequence). CDR3: CASSPSGSGANVLTF. The DNA for the CDR3 is TGTGCCAGCAGCCCCTCGGGCTCTGGGGCCAACGTCCTGACTTTC.

There are a few counts of this clonotype. The V gene is TRBV10-3, the J gene TRBJ2-7, with D uncertain. Germline V CDR1 and CDR2: ENHRY, SYGVKD. Trimming took off 3 bases at V and 6 bases at J, with 12 bases between the two ends. The CDR3 runs to 13 residues. The CDR3 DNA reads TGTGCCATCAGTGAAAGCCGGAACCCCGAGCAGTACTTC. This gives the protein CAISESRNPEQYF.

The chain carries TRBV6-2 or TRBV6-3 and TRBJ1-2; D might be TRBD1 (6 bases). Trimming shortened V by 8 bases and J by 5 bases, and 18 bases separated the two germline ends. This CDR3 region has 14 residues. Germline CDR1 is MNHEY and CDR2 is SVGEGT. This chain's CDR3 is CASRTAPENYGYTF. The CDR3 DNA reads TGTGCCAGCCGGACAGCGCCCGAAAATTATGGCTACACCTTC.

This clonotype was counted between two and nine times. The V gene is TRBV5-4, the J gene TRBJ2-5; weak D call: TRBD2 (6 bases). Trimming took off 7 bases at V and 5 bases at J, with 15 bases between the two ends. The CDR3 spans 13 residues. CDR1 SGHNT and CDR2 YYREEE come from the germline V gene (reference sequence). CDR3 sequence reads: CASRLGEAETQYF. CDR3 DNA sequence: TGTGCCAGCCGGCTCGGGGAGGCGGAGACCCAGTACTTC. The full variable domain, completed using reference TRBV5-4 and TRBJ2-5, is ETGVTQSPTHLIKTRGQQVTLRCSSQSGHNTVSWYQQALGQGPQFIFQYYREEENGRGNFPPRFSGLQFPNYSSELNVNALELDDSALYLCASRLGEAETQYFGPGTRLLVL.

The chain links TRBV5-5 to TRBJ2-7; tentatively, D is TRBD1 (6 bases). CDR3 length: 14 amino acids. Germline CDR1 and CDR2: SGHKS and YYEKEE (reference sequence). V was clipped by 1 base and J by 6 bases, with 14 bases between them. The CDR3 DNA sequence: TGTGCCAGCAGCTTGAATCCAGGGGCACGCGAGCAGTACTTC. It translates to CASSLNPGAREQYF.

CDR3 sequence (DNA): TGTGCCAGCAGATTCAGAGGCCTGGGCCAAGAGACCCAGTACTTC. Translating gives CASRFRGLGQETQYF. J is TRBJ2-5 and V is TRBV7-2, with unresolved D. The CDR3 has 15 amino acids. Deletions cut 6 bases from V and 1 base from J, with 15 bases between. Germline V lookup: CDR1 SGHTA, CDR2 FQGNSA.

The CDR3 sequence is CASSVVHPGDYGYTF. CDR3 nucleotide sequence: TGTGCCAGCAGCGTAGTACATCCGGGAGACTATGGCTACACCTTC. The V and J genes are TRBV9 and TRBJ1-2; D is undetermined. This CDR3 has 15 residues. Germline CDR1 SGDLS, CDR2 YYNGEE. V was pared by 0 bases and J by 3 bases, with 12 bases between.

The sample holds a few counts of this clonotype. The J gene is TRBJ2-1, the V gene TRBV7-2, with 9 bases aligning to TRBD2. The CDR3 consists of 14 residues. V gave up 3 bases and J gave up 9 bases; unmatched junction bases: 6. Germline CDR1 SGHTA, CDR2 FQGNSA. The CDR3, as DNA: TGTGCCAGCAGCTTGGCGGGGGGGCCGAGTGAGCAGTTCTTC. Its translation is CASSLAGGPSEQFF. The variable domain in full, with the rest retrieved from reference TRBV7-2 and TRBJ2-1, is GAGVSQSPSNKVTEKGKDVELRCDPISGHTALYWYRQSLGQGLEFLIYFQGNSAPDKSGLPSDRFSAERTGGSVSTLTIQRTQQEDSAVYLCASSLAGGPSEQFFGPGTRLTVL.

Notes on this clonotype: A read error may be the cause here, since a much bigger clone is one base away. The rearrangement joins TRBV6-5 to TRBJ2-3; no clear D gene. With 7 bases removed from V and 3 bases from J, the gap between germline ends came to 5 bases. The CDR3 consists of 11 residues. Germline V gives CDR1 MNHEY, CDR2 SVGAGI. CDR3 residues: CASIETDTQYF. CDR3 bases: TGTGCCAGCATCGAGACAGATACGCAGTATTTT.

This chain links TRBV7-3 with TRBJ2-1; 11 bases are a match to TRBD2. This CDR3 is 15 amino acids long. Germline CDR1 is SGHTA and CDR2 is FQGTGA. Trimming removed 5 bases from V and 3 bases from J; junction bases left unmatched: 3. The CDR3 DNA reads TGTGCCAGCAGCGCGGGACTAGCGGACTACAATGAGCAGTTCTTC. Its protein is CASSAGLADYNEQFF.

This clonotype was seen repeatedly, ten times or more. The chain recombines TRBV7-2 with TRBJ2-7; D ambiguous. V lost 4 bases, J lost 1 base, and 11 bases lay in between. The CDR3 is made up of 14 amino acids. CDR1 and CDR2 from the germline V gene are SGHTA and FQGNSA. CDR3 region: CASSYWALSYEQYF. The CDR3 DNA follows: TGTGCCAGCAGCTACTGGGCCTTATCCTACGAGCAGTACTTC.

A few counts support this clonotype. V gene TRBV6-2 or TRBV6-3 combines with J gene TRBJ1-1; tentative D call: TRBD1 (6 bases). CDR3 length equals 11 residues. The germline gives CDR1 MNHEY, CDR2 SVGEGT. V dropped 7 bases and J dropped 7 bases, with 10 bases sitting between them. CDR3 nucleotide sequence: TGTGCCAGCAATACAGGGATTGAAGCTTTCTTT. Protein product: CASNTGIEAFF.

This clonotype was seen only a few times. The chain combines TRBV20-1 with TRBJ2-7; D ambiguous. Germline V gives CDR1 DFQATT, CDR2 SNEGSKA (reference sequence). The CDR3 contains 13 residues. The V end was cut by 0 bases, the J end by 0 bases, with 6 bases between. This CDR3 is CSAREGSSYEQYV. The CDR3, as DNA: TGCAGTGCTAGAGAAGGCAGCTCCTACGAGCAGTACGTC.

This clonotype was seen more than once but under ten times. The V call is TRBV6-1, the J call TRBJ2-7; no firm D call. This CDR3 contains 15 residues. Trimming cost V 3 bases and J 0 bases, with 12 bases left between them. Germline V CDR1 and CDR2: MNHNS, SASEGT. The CDR3 here is CASSDPQRSSYEQYF. The CDR3 coding sequence is TGTGCCAGCAGTGACCCGCAGAGGAGCTCCTACGAGCAGTACTTC.

This clonotype is a singleton in its sample. The chain combines TRBV12-3 or TRBV12-4 with TRBJ1-1; D not certain. CDR3 length: 14 amino acids. Trimming removed 2 bases at V and 1 base at J, with 8 bases between. CDR3 loop: CASSLRIQNTEAFF. The CDR3 DNA reads as TGTGCCAGCAGTTTAAGGATCCAGAACACTGAAGCTTTCTTT.

This clonotype appeared a few times. The rearrangement joins TRBV18 to TRBJ2-5; 7 nucleotides align to TRBD1. Germline CDR1 is KGHSH and CDR2 is LQKENI. The CDR3 contains 14 residues. Trimming removed 5 bases from V and 0 bases from J; junction bases left unmatched: 3. The CDR3 nucleotides are TGTGCCAGCTCAGTGCAGGGGGACCAAGAGACCCAGTACTTC. Its protein product is CASSVQGDQETQYF. Combining the CDR3 with reference TRBV18 and TRBJ2-5 gives the whole variable domain NAGVMQNPRHLVRRRGQEARLRCSPMKGHSHVYWYRQLPEEGLKFMVYLQKENIIDESGMPKERFSAEFPKEGPSILRIQQVVRGDSAAYFCASSVQGDQETQYFGPGTRLLVL.

V and J are TRBV6-5 and TRBJ1-2, with D perhaps TRBD1 (6 bases). Per the germline V gene, CDR1 is MNHEY and CDR2 is SVGAGI. With 8 bases removed from V and 2 bases from J, the gap between germline ends came to 18 bases. This CDR3 comprises 15 residues. DNA of the CDR3: TGTGCCAGCGTTAAGAGGGGGGGTTTAAACTATGGCTACACCTTC. This gives the protein CASVKRGGLNYGYTF.

This clonotype was observed a few times. The chain combines TRBV20-1 with TRBJ1-5; 9 bases match TRBD1. The CDR3 extends over 14 amino acids. V trimming: 1 base; J trimming: 7 bases; junction bases outside the gene matches: 5. The germline gives CDR1 DFQATT, CDR2 SNEGSKA (reference sequence). The CDR3 nucleotides read TGCAGTGCTAGAGCGGGACAGGGTTTACAGCCCCAGCATTTT. It translates to CSARAGQGLQPQHF.